Listed here is a single T cell receptor (beta chain). The data stem from a study of blood T cell repertoires in COVID-19. Produced via immunoSEQ multiplex PCR; TCRdb's table is partial and in-frame only. The data hold roughly 150,000 clones, with 85% observed a single time. Trimming pared 1 base from V and 4 bases from J, leaving 12 bases between. Per the germline V gene, CDR1 is SEHNR and CDR2 is FQNEAQ (reference sequence). The CDR3 extends over 15 amino acids. The sequenced sample consisted of PBMCs or T cells enriched from blood (not recorded which). The chain employs TRBV7-9 and TRBJ2-3; D is perhaps TRBD1 (5 bases). This clonotype originated in a middle-aged woman who had recovered from COVID-19. The CDR3 DNA is TGTGCCAGCAGCTTAGGGGGCCTAGAGGCAGATACGCAGTATTTT. Amino acid sequence: CASSLGGLEADTQYF. The whole variable domain, remainder taken from reference TRBV7-9 and TRBJ2-3, is DTGVSQNPRHKITKRGQNVTFRCDPISEHNRLYWYRQTLGQGPEFLTYFQNEAQLEKSRLLSDRFSAERPKGSFSTLEIQRTEQGDSAMYLCASSLGGLEADTQYFGPGTRLTVL.